One sample yielded the 9 T cell receptor beta chains listed below, sequenced in a study of T-cell reconstitution after alpha-beta-depleted transplantation in children. Preparation of the TCRbeta library was carried out with unique molecular identifiers. MiXCR, applied by TCRdb to the PCR reads, yields one record per CDR3 protein. The sample has 130,000 to 150,000 distinct CDR3 sequences, around 8.5% seen once; the top ten hold 15% to 20%. The material sequenced was PBMCs, mostly from graft donor cells, taken 180 days after TCRalphabeta/CD19-depleted stem cell transplant. The receptors here all came from a female patient aged 2-9 years who had a stem cell transplant for congenital amegakaryocytic thrombocytopenia, so the T cells may come from the graft donor.

This clonotype was seen more than once but under ten times. V usage is TRBV7-9 and J usage is TRBJ1-2; D gene ambiguous. V lost 5 bases, J lost 5 bases, and 9 bases lay in between. CDR1 is SEHNR, CDR2 FQNEAQ, per germline (reference sequence). The CDR3 contains 12 residues. This CDR3 reads CASSPFAYGYTF. The CDR3 DNA follows: TGTGCCAGCAGCCCCTTCGCTTATGGCTACACCTTC.

The table lists this clonotype with many counts. The chain has TRBV10-3 and TRBJ2-7, with TRBD1 as a possible D gene (6 bases). The germline CDR1 and CDR2 sequences are ENHRY and SYGVKD. The V end lost 5 bases, the J end lost 3 bases, and 14 bases lay between the germline ends. This CDR3 is built from 14 residues. CDR3 amino acids: CAISRTDSIYEQYF. The CDR3 coding sequence is TGTGCCATCAGTAGGACAGACTCCATCTACGAGCAGTACTTC.

Many counts were recorded for this clonotype. Written as DNA, the CDR3 is TGCGCCAGCAGCTTGGCGTGCCAGGGGAATCCACCCCTCCACTTT. Translation gives CASSLACQGNPPLHF. The chain employs TRBV5-1 and TRBJ1-6; maybe TRBD1 (6 bases). The CDR3 runs to 15 residues. With 0 bases removed from V and 11 bases from J, the gap between germline ends came to 15 bases. Germline loops: CDR1 SGHRS, CDR2 YFSETQ. The whole variable domain, filled in from reference TRBV5-1 and TRBJ1-6, reads KAGVTQTPRYLIKTRGQQVTLSCSPISGHRSVSWYQQTPGQGLQFLFEYFSETQRNKGNFPGRFSGRQFSNSRSEMNVSTLELGDSALYLCASSLACQGNPPLHFGNGTRLTVT.

This clonotype was seen repeatedly, ten times or more. The chain couples TRBV7-2 to TRBJ2-2; D may be TRBD1 (6 bases). Germline assignment: CDR1 SGHTA and CDR2 FQGNSA. This CDR3 spans 14 amino acids. Trimming pared 3 bases from V and 2 bases from J, leaving 7 bases between. This CDR3 reads CASSFRGNTGELFF. In DNA form, the CDR3 reads TGTGCCAGCAGCTTCAGGGGAAACACCGGGGAGCTGTTTTTT.

Only a few counts were recorded for this clonotype. The rearrangement links TRBV20-1 to TRBJ2-5; possibly TRBD1 for D (6 bases). The CDR3 spans 14 residues. The V gene lost 6 bases and the J gene lost 0 bases, with 14 bases spanning the gap. The V gene's germline CDR1 is DFQATT and CDR2 SNEGSKA (reference sequence). Here the CDR3 reads CSAPGTPYQETQYF. The CDR3 coding sequence is TGCAGTGCCCCCGGGACACCGTACCAAGAGACCCAGTACTTC.

This sequence joins TRBV20-1 and TRBJ1-5; 9 bases are shared with TRBD1. The germline gives CDR1 DFQATT, CDR2 SNEGSKA (reference sequence). J lost 6 bases, V lost 1 base, and 10 bases had no gene match. CDR3 length: 16 amino acids. The CDR3 sequence: CSARALGTGGFQPQHF. DNA for the CDR3: TGCAGTGCTAGAGCGCTCGGCACAGGGGGCTTTCAGCCCCAGCATTTT.

Many counts were recorded for this clonotype. V usage is TRBV5-5 and J usage is TRBJ2-7; perhaps TRBD2 as D (6 bases). The CDR3 has 13 residues. Germline V gives CDR1 SGHKS, CDR2 YYEKEE (reference sequence). V lost 2 bases and J 2 bases, leaving 8 bases between the germline ends. CDR3 sequence reads: CASSFGGTYEQYF. The CDR3, as DNA: TGTGCCAGCAGCTTCGGAGGGACCTACGAGCAGTACTTC.

The sample holds many counts of this clonotype. V and J are TRBV7-9 and TRBJ2-1; D unclear. The CDR3 is made up of 10 amino acids. V was clipped by 4 bases and J by 15 bases, with 10 bases between them. The germline V gene encodes CDR1 SEHNR and CDR2 FQNEAQ (reference sequence). The CDR3 bases are TGTGCCAGCAGCTCGCATCGGTTGTTCTTC. It codes for CASSSHRLFF.

The table lists this clonotype with many counts. The genes are TRBV7-9 and TRBJ2-3; 11 bases line up with TRBD2. Germline trimming cut 5 bases from V and 2 bases from J; bases unmatched to any gene: 6. This CDR3 is 16 amino acids long. Germline V gene data show CDR1 as SEHNR and CDR2 as FQNEAQ (reference sequence). The CDR3 coding sequence is TGTGCCAGCAGCACCCTAGCGGGGGGAATCACAGATACGCAGTATTTT. This translates into CASSTLAGGITDTQYF.